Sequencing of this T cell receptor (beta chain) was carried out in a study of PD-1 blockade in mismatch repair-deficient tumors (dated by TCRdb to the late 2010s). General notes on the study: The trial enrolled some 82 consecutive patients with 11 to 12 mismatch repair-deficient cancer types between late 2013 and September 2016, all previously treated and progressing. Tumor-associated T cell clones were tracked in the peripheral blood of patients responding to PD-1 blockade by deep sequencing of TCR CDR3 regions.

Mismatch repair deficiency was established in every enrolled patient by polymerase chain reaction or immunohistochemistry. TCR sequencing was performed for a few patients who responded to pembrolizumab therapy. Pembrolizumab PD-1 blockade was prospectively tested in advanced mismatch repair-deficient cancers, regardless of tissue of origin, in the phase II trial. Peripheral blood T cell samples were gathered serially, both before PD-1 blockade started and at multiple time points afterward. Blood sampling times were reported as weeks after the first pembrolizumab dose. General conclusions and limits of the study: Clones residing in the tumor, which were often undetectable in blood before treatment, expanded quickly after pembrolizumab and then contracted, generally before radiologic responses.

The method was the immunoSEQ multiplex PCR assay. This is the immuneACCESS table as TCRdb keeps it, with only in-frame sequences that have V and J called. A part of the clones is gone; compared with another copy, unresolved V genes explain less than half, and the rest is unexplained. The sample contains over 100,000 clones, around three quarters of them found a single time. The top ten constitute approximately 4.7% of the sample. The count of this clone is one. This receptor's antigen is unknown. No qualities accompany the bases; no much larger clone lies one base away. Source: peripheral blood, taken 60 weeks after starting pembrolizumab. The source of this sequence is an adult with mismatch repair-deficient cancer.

The DNA sequence is TGTGCCAGCAGCTCTGGACAGGGGGCCTTTTTAGCCGGGGAGCTGTTTTTT. Its translation is CASSSGQGAFLAGELFF. Here the chain combines TRBV7-6 and TRBJ2-2, with 11 central nucleotides matching TRBD1. Including the terminal cysteine and phenylalanine, the CDR3 comprises 17 residues. Only CDR3 DNA remains: 51 bases, in frame from the first base. After removal of 4 bases from V and 6 bases from J, the junction retains 10 bases not matched to a gene. Based on the germline V gene, the CDR1 and CDR2 sequences are SGHVS and FNYEAQ.